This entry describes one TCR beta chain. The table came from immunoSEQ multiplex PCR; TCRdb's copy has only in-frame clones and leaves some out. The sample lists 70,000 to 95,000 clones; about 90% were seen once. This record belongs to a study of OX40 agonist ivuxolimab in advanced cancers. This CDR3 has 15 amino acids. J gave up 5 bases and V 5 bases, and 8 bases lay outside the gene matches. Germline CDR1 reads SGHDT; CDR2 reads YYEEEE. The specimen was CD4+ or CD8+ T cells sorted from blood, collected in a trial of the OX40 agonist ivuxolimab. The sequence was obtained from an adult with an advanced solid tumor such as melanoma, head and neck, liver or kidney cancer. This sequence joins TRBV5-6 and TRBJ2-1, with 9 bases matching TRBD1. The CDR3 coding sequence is TGTGCCAGCAGTTGGACAGGGGAAGTTCACAATGAGCAGTTCTTC. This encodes CASSWTGEVHNEQFF.